The 2 T cell receptor beta chains below come from one sample, sequenced in a study of radiation and T cells in renal cell carcinoma. Specified time point: blood 2 weeks post-SBRT. The treatment is: 15 Gy SBRT to primary tumor, nephrectomy 4 weeks later. This table comes from immunoSEQ multiplex PCR, and its TCRdb copy is limited to in-frame clones, with some not included. The repertoire holds around 120,000 clones, with approximately 80% as singletons. The source material was blood, sampled from a patient whose treatment included radiotherapy and nephrectomy. These TCRs come from a woman aged 55-69 years with renal cell carcinoma.

The rearrangement joins TRBV19 to TRBJ2-3; D gene uncertain. Germline V gives CDR1 LNHDA, CDR2 SQIVND (reference sequence). The V gene lost 10 bases and the J gene lost 4 bases, with 15 bases spanning the gap. The CDR3 consists of 13 residues. Written as DNA, the CDR3 is TGTGCCACCAGTAACACCCCCCCAGATACGCAGTATTTT. Residues: CATSNTPPDTQYF.

This rearrangement joins TRBV30 to TRBJ2-1; no firm D call. V was trimmed by 2 bases and J by 0 bases, leaving 8 bases between them. Germline loops: CDR1 GTSNPN, CDR2 SVGIG (reference sequence). The CDR3 covers 14 residues. Written as DNA, the CDR3 is TGTGCCTGGAGTAGAACGGTCTCCTACAATGAGCAGTTCTTC. Residues: CAWSRTVSYNEQFF.